This TCR beta chain was sequenced during a study of cytomegalovirus exposure and HLA in healthy donors. Primers for the PCR totalled 60 Vbeta and 13 Jbeta. Clones were read by immunoSEQ multiplex PCR, and TCRdb kept only the in-frame ones, dropping some. The sample consists of about 200,000 clones, approximately 85% of them appearing once. This clone was observed a single time. Its antigen is still unknown. Overall study findings and caveats: Earlier analysis found most TCR beta V segments productive about 87% or about 30% of the time. A later analysis found TCR association rates differed by HLA locus, highest for DRB1 and lowest for HLA-C.

The ends lost 7 bases at V and 9 bases at J; junction bases unmatched: 10. This CDR3 comprises 15 residues. Germline values: CDR1 MNHNS, CDR2 SASEGT. Healthy bone marrow donors made up the donors. The sequenced material came from PBMCs. The receptor was derived from a woman aged 45 to 65 in good health and CMV-seropositive. The chain recombines TRBV6-1 with TRBJ2-1, with 12 bases identical to TRBD2. The chain's CDR3 is CASKRLAGVEFEQFF. In DNA form, the CDR3 reads TGTGCCAGCAAACGACTAGCGGGAGTAGAGTTTGAGCAGTTCTTC.